The rows below give T cell receptor beta chains drawn from one sample of a study of PD-L1 blockade in urothelial cancer. Generated by immunoSEQ multiplex PCR, the TCRdb table keeps only in-frame clones and is missing some. Of about 74,000 clones listed, almost 90% were seen once; the top ten hold 4.5% to 5%. Here the sequenced sample was PBMCs, taken around atezolizumab (anti-PD-L1) treatment. The receptors derive from a man between 65 and 79 years old with urothelial cancer. The CDR3 runs from the conserved cysteine through the conserved F or W. The order of the fields is J gene, D gene, clone size, CDR3 length, V gene, CDR3 protein, CDR3 DNA. A D gene is named only where the DNA matches it firmly. Where a row states a size, it is once, few, many or the class of an expanded clone; other rows omit it.

j_call: TRBJ2-3; d_call: -; clone_size: -; cdr3_length: 15; v_call: TRBV15; cdr3_aa: CATSRDRGSADTQYF; cdr3_nt: TGTGCCACCAGCAGAGATCGCGGTAGCGCAGATACGCAGTATTTT
j_call: TRBJ1-5; d_call: -; clone_size: -; cdr3_length: 14; v_call: TRBV18; cdr3_aa: CASSTGYSNQPQHF; cdr3_nt: TGTGCCAGTTCCACAGGTTATAGCAATCAGCCCCAGCATTTT
j_call: TRBJ2-3; d_call: -; clone_size: -; cdr3_length: 16; v_call: TRBV2; cdr3_aa: CASSDLRLTSTDTQYF; cdr3_nt: TGTGCCAGCAGTGATCTCCGCCTCACTAGCACAGATACGCAGTATTTT
j_call: TRBJ1-2; d_call: TRBD1; clone_size: -; cdr3_length: 16; v_call: TRBV27; cdr3_aa: CASSLSGTEANYGYTF; cdr3_nt: TGTGCCAGCAGTTTGTCCGGGACAGAGGCTAACTATGGCTACACCTTC
j_call: TRBJ1-1; d_call: TRBD1; clone_size: -; cdr3_length: 15; v_call: TRBV5-5; cdr3_aa: CASSARQGLNTEAFF; cdr3_nt: TGTGCCAGCAGCGCCAGACAGGGGTTGAACACTGAAGCTTTCTTT
j_call: TRBJ2-7; d_call: -; clone_size: few; cdr3_length: 12; v_call: TRBV2; cdr3_aa: CASSDQVYEQYF; cdr3_nt: TGTGCCAGCAGTGACCAGGTCTACGAGCAGTACTTC
j_call: TRBJ1-2; d_call: -; clone_size: -; cdr3_length: 15; v_call: TRBV11-1; cdr3_aa: CASSLAQGRRVGYTF; cdr3_nt: TGTGCCAGCAGCTTAGCCCAGGGAAGGAGAGTTGGCTACACCTTC
j_call: TRBJ1-4; d_call: TRBD1; clone_size: -; cdr3_length: 16; v_call: TRBV28; cdr3_aa: CASSLAGTGDREKLFF; cdr3_nt: TGTGCCAGCAGTCTGGCCGGGACAGGGGATAGGGAAAAACTGTTTTTT
j_call: TRBJ2-3; d_call: TRBD1; clone_size: -; cdr3_length: 16; v_call: TRBV2; cdr3_aa: CASSHGQGFSTDTQYF; cdr3_nt: TGTGCCAGCAGTCACGGACAGGGATTTAGCACAGATACGCAGTATTTT
j_call: TRBJ2-7; d_call: TRBD1; clone_size: -; cdr3_length: 14; v_call: TRBV4-2; cdr3_aa: CASSQGQGVYEQYF; cdr3_nt: TGTGCCAGCAGCCAGGGACAGGGAGTCTACGAGCAGTACTTC
j_call: TRBJ2-1; d_call: TRBD2; clone_size: -; cdr3_length: 15; v_call: TRBV5-1; cdr3_aa: CASSTSSGSYNEQFF; cdr3_nt: TGCGCCAGCAGCACATCTAGCGGAAGCTACAATGAGCAGTTCTTC
j_call: TRBJ2-1; d_call: TRBD2; clone_size: -; cdr3_length: 15; v_call: TRBV11-2; cdr3_aa: CASSPTSVPRGEQFF; cdr3_nt: TGTGCCAGCAGCCCAACTAGCGTCCCCCGGGGGGAGCAGTTCTTC
j_call: TRBJ2-2; d_call: -; clone_size: -; cdr3_length: 15; v_call: TRBV6-5; cdr3_aa: CASTPWDLSTGELFF; cdr3_nt: TGTGCCAGCACCCCTTGGGACTTGAGCACCGGGGAGCTGTTTTTT
j_call: TRBJ1-1; d_call: -; clone_size: -; cdr3_length: 13; v_call: TRBV29-1; cdr3_aa: CSVEGQTRTEAFF; cdr3_nt: TGCAGCGTTGAAGGACAGACGAGGACTGAAGCTTTCTTT
j_call: TRBJ2-7; d_call: TRBD1; clone_size: -; cdr3_length: 14; v_call: TRBV19; cdr3_aa: CASSPTRTGGEQYF; cdr3_nt: TGTGCCAGTAGTCCTACGAGGACAGGGGGGGAGCAGTACTTC
j_call: TRBJ2-1; d_call: TRBD2; clone_size: -; cdr3_length: 15; v_call: TRBV28; cdr3_aa: CATRAGTRVADEQFF; cdr3_nt: TGTGCCACCAGAGCCGGGACTAGGGTCGCCGATGAGCAGTTCTTC
j_call: TRBJ2-4; d_call: TRBD1; clone_size: -; cdr3_length: 15; v_call: TRBV6-1; cdr3_aa: CASSVWDSGRDIQYF; cdr3_nt: TGTGCCAGCAGCGTCTGGGACAGTGGTAGGGACATTCAGTACTTC
j_call: TRBJ1-2; d_call: -; clone_size: once; cdr3_length: 13; v_call: TRBV6-5; cdr3_aa: CASRKDSNYGYTF; cdr3_nt: TGTGCCAGCAGAAAGGACAGTAACTATGGCTACACCTTC
j_call: TRBJ1-1; d_call: -; clone_size: -; cdr3_length: 13; v_call: TRBV30; cdr3_aa: CAWGTPPFTEAFF; cdr3_nt: TGTGCCTGGGGGACACCCCCTTTCACTGAAGCTTTCTTT
j_call: TRBJ1-2; d_call: TRBD1; clone_size: -; cdr3_length: 14; v_call: TRBV7-8; cdr3_aa: CASSLGTGLYGYTF; cdr3_nt: TGTGCCAGCAGCCTTGGGACAGGTCTCTATGGCTACACCTTC
j_call: TRBJ2-1; d_call: -; clone_size: -; cdr3_length: 13; v_call: TRBV5-1; cdr3_aa: CASSPTQGSEQFF; cdr3_nt: TGCGCCAGCAGCCCCACCCAGGGCAGTGAGCAGTTCTTC
j_call: TRBJ2-1; d_call: -; clone_size: -; cdr3_length: 15; v_call: TRBV6-5; cdr3_aa: CASRDWGVSVNEQFF; cdr3_nt: TGTGCCAGCAGGGATTGGGGGGTTTCGGTCAATGAGCAGTTCTTC
j_call: TRBJ1-1; d_call: TRBD1; clone_size: -; cdr3_length: 14; v_call: TRBV27; cdr3_aa: CASRTQGAGTEAFF; cdr3_nt: TGTGCCAGCCGTACCCAGGGGGCGGGCACTGAAGCTTTCTTT
j_call: TRBJ2-6; d_call: -; clone_size: -; cdr3_length: 14; v_call: TRBV2; cdr3_aa: CASSVISGANVLTF; cdr3_nt: TGTGCCAGCAGTGTTATCTCTGGGGCCAACGTCCTGACTTTC
j_call: TRBJ2-2; d_call: -; clone_size: -; cdr3_length: 14; v_call: TRBV28; cdr3_aa: CASSLNSRLGELFF; cdr3_nt: TGTGCCAGCAGTTTAAACAGCCGCCTCGGGGAGCTGTTTTTT
j_call: TRBJ1-2; d_call: -; clone_size: -; cdr3_length: 11; v_call: TRBV2; cdr3_aa: CASSADYGYTF; cdr3_nt: TGTGCCAGCAGTGCCGACTATGGCTACACCTTC
j_call: TRBJ1-2; d_call: -; clone_size: once; cdr3_length: 13; v_call: TRBV10-3; cdr3_aa: CAISDPDGYGYTF; cdr3_nt: TGTGCCATCAGTGACCCCGACGGGTATGGCTACACCTTC
j_call: TRBJ2-2; d_call: TRBD1; clone_size: -; cdr3_length: 14; v_call: TRBV7-6; cdr3_aa: CASSGRQGYGELFF; cdr3_nt: TGTGCCAGCAGCGGGAGACAGGGATACGGGGAGCTGTTTTTT
j_call: TRBJ1-4; d_call: -; clone_size: -; cdr3_length: 12; v_call: TRBV7-9; cdr3_aa: CASYGINEKLFF; cdr3_nt: TGTGCCAGCTACGGGATAAATGAAAAACTGTTTTTT
j_call: TRBJ2-3; d_call: TRBD2; clone_size: -; cdr3_length: 17; v_call: TRBV2; cdr3_aa: CASSVETSGRAGDTQYF; cdr3_nt: TGTGCCAGCAGTGTGGAGACTAGCGGGAGGGCCGGAGATACGCAGTATTTT
j_call: TRBJ2-7; d_call: TRBD2; clone_size: -; cdr3_length: 15; v_call: TRBV27; cdr3_aa: CASSSRLAVDYEQYF; cdr3_nt: TGTGCCAGCAGTTCAAGACTAGCGGTTGATTACGAGCAGTACTTC
j_call: TRBJ1-1; d_call: -; clone_size: -; cdr3_length: 16; v_call: TRBV6-1; cdr3_aa: CASSDPRGRAWTEAFF; cdr3_nt: TGTGCCAGCAGTGATCCTCGTGGGAGGGCATGGACTGAAGCTTTCTTT
j_call: TRBJ1-2; d_call: -; clone_size: -; cdr3_length: 14; v_call: TRBV5-4; cdr3_aa: CASRRDLDSYGYTF; cdr3_nt: TGTGCCAGCAGGCGGGACCTAGACAGTTATGGCTACACCTTC